One and the same sample provided the 3 T cell receptor beta chains below, sequenced in a study of shared clonotypes between healthy human individuals. Sequencing used immunoSEQ multiplex PCR; TCRdb keeps in-frame clones, though not all of them. The table has roughly 1 million clones, 75% to 80% seen once. Sequencing used memory CD4+ T cells from PBMCs. Subset denoted: CD45RA-negative fraction. Receptors were obtained from a man aged 18 to 29 in good health. Some clones in this sample may be carry-over from other donors' samples.

Only one count was recorded for this clone. This rearrangement joins TRBV30 to TRBJ2-1; D is unresolved. The V gene's germline CDR1 is GTSNPN and CDR2 SVGIG (reference sequence). V lost 1 base to trimming and J lost 9 bases, with 10 bases between them. The CDR3 has 12 residues. The CDR3 loop reads CAWSDEFREQFF. The CDR3 DNA follows: TGTGCCTGGAGTGACGAGTTCCGTGAGCAGTTCTTC.

CDR3 protein: CASSKWTSGRTYEQYF. The DNA of the CDR3 is TGTGCCAGTAGTAAATGGACTAGCGGGAGGACCTACGAGCAGTACTTC. The rearrangement links TRBV19 to TRBJ2-7; 14 bases agree with TRBD2. CDR3 length: 16 amino acids. Trimming took 4 bases from V and 2 from J; bases not matched to a gene: 4. CDR1 and CDR2 from the germline V gene are LNHDA and SQIVND (reference sequence).

V gene TRBV7-6 combines with J gene TRBJ2-5; TRBD2 is a possible D gene (6 bases). V shed 6 bases and J shed 5 bases, with 22 bases lying between them. Germline V gives CDR1 SGHVS, CDR2 FNYEAQ. The CDR3 runs to 16 residues. The CDR3 spells CASSFSPGTAGETQYF. The DNA for the CDR3 is TGTGCCAGCAGTTTCTCTCCCGGGACGGCGGGGGAGACCCAGTACTTC.